In its sample, the clone carrying this T cell receptor beta chain was seen many times. No antigen is known for it. Combining a sample-barcoded 5' primer with a J-beta primer mix, a second PCR ran for about 6 to 12 cycles. TCRdb independently ran MiXCR on the 5' RACE reads; one entry per CDR3 protein. The table shows fewer than 800,000 distinct CDR3 sequences, with around 25% occurring only once. Total RNA was extracted at no less than 6 micrograms per sample. This sample stems from a study of blood T cells in healthy people across ages. The study's findings and limits: Per million T cells, the diversity of TCR beta decreased roughly linearly as age advanced.

Another study also made use of these data, one on T cells of mothers and their children. That work adds: There were over 8 million TCR beta CDR3 reads from each mother and a few million from each child. Thymic selection molds TCR recombination output in much the same way for related pairs as for unrelated pairs.

This clonotype originated in a boy between 5 and 17 years old in good health. The sample was blood.

CDR3 region: CAIGLAGEANTQYF. In nucleotides, the CDR3 is TGTGCCATCGGACTAGCGGGGGAGGCGAATACGCAGTATTTT. V usage is TRBV11-1 and J usage is TRBJ2-3, with 13 bases matching TRBD2. Germline V gene lookup returns CDR1 SGHAT and CDR2 FQDESV (reference sequence). Trimming at V came to 10 bases and at J to 7 bases, leaving 8 bases not matched to a gene. The CDR3 has 14 amino acids.